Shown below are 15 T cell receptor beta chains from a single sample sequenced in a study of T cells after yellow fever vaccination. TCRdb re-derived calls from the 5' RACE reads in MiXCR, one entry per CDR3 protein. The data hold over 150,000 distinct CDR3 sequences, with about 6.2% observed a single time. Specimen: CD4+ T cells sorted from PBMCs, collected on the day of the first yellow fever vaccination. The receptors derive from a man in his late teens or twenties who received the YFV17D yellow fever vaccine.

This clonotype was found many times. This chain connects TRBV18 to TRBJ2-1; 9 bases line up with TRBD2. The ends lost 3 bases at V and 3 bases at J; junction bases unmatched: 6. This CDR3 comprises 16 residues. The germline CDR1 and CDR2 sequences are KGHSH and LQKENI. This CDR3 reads CASSPRGGLVYNEQFF. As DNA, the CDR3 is TGTGCCAGCTCACCGCGGGGGGGCCTAGTCTACAATGAGCAGTTCTTC.

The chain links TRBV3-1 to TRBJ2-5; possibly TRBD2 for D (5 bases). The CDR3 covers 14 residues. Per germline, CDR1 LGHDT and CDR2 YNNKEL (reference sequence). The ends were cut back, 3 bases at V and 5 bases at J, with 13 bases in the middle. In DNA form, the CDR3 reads TGTGCCAGCAGCCAGCTGAGGGCCACGGAGACCCAGTACTTC. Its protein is CASSQLRATETQYF.

CDR3 coding DNA: TGCGCCAGCATTTTAGGGTTTTCACCCCTCCACTTT. This sequence encodes CASILGFSPLHF. This rearrangement joins TRBV23-1 to TRBJ1-6; no definite D call. TRBV23-1 is filed as an ORF, its function uncertain. The V end was cut by 7 bases, the J end by 9 bases, with 10 bases between. The CDR3 length is 12 residues.

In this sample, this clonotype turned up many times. CDR3 sequence reads: CASTRGTASSYEQYF. DNA for the CDR3: TGTGCCAGCACCCGGGGGACGGCTAGCTCCTACGAGCAGTACTTC. The chain employs TRBV6-1 and TRBJ2-7; possibly TRBD2 for D (6 bases). The CDR3 is 15 residues long. Germline CDR1 is MNHNS and CDR2 is SASEGT. V shed 7 bases and J shed 0 bases, with 16 bases lying between them.

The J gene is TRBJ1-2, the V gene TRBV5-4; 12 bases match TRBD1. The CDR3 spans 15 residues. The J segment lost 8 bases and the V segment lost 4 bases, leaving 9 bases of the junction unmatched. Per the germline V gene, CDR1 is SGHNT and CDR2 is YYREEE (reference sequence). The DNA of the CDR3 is TGTGCCAGCAGCCCCTCCGGGACAGGGGGCGGAGGCTACACCTTC. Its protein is CASSPSGTGGGGYTF. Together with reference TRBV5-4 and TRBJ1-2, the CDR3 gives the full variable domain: ETGVTQSPTHLIKTRGQQVTLRCSSQSGHNTVSWYQQALGQGPQFIFQYYREEENGRGNFPPRFSGLQFPNYSSELNVNALELDDSALYLCASSPSGTGGGGYTFGSGTRLTVV.

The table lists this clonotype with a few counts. This CDR3 reads CASSQEASADTQYF. The CDR3 nucleotides are TGCGCCAGCAGCCAAGAGGCCTCCGCAGATACGCAGTATTTT. V gene TRBV4-3 combines with J gene TRBJ2-3; D unresolved. Per germline, CDR1 LGHNA and CDR2 YSLEER. The CDR3 contains 14 residues. Between the trimmed V and J ends, which lost 0 bases and 4 bases, there was a span of 8 bases.

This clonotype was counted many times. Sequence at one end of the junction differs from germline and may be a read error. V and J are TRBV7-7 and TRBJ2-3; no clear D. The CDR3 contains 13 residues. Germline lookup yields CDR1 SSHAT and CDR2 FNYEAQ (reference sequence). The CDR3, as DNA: TGTGCTAGCAGCTTTTTACGTGGAGATACGCAGTATTTT. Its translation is CASSFLRGDTQYF.

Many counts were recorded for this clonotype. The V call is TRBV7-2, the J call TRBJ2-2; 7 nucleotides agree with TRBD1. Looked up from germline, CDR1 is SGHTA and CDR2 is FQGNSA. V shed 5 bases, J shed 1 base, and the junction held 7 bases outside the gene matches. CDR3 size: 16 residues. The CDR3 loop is CASSEHGQENTGELFF. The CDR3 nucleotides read TGTGCCAGCAGCGAGCACGGACAGGAGAACACCGGGGAGCTGTTTTTT.

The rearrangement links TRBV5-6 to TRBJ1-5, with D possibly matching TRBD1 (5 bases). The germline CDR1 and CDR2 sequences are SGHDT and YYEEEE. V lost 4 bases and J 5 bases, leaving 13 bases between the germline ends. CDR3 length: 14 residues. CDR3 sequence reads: CASSRGRSDQPQHF. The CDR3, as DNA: TGTGCCAGCAGCAGGGGACGGTCCGATCAGCCCCAGCATTTT.

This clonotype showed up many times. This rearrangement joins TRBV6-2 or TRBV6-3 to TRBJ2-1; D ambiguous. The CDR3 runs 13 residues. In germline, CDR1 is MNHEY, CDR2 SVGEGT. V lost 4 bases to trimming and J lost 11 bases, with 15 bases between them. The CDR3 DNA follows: TGTGCCAGCAGTTTCCTAGTAGAGCAAAAGCAGTTCTTC. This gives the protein CASSFLVEQKQFF.

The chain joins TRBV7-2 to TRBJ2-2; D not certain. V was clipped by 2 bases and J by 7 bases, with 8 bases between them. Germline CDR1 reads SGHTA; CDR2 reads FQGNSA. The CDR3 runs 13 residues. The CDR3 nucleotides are TGTGCCAGCAGCTTAAGGCAGATCGGGGAGCTGTTTTTT. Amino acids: CASSLRQIGELFF. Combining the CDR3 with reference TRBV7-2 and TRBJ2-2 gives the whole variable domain GAGVSQSPSNKVTEKGKDVELRCDPISGHTALYWYRQSLGQGLEFLIYFQGNSAPDKSGLPSDRFSAERTGGSVSTLTIQRTQQEDSAVYLCASSLRQIGELFFGEGSRLTVL.

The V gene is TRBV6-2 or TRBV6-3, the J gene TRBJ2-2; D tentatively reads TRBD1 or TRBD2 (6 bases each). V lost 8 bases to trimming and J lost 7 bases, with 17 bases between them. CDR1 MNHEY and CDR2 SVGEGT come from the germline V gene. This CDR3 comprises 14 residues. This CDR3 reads CASRPGEDSGELFF. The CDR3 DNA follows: TGTGCCAGCCGGCCCGGGGAGGACAGCGGGGAGCTGTTTTTT.

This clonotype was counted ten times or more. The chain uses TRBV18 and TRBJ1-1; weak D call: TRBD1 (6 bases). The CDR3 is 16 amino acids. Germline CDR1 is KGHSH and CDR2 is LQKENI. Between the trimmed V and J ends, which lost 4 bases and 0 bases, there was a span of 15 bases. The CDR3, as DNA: TGTGCCAGCTCACTCGACAGGATTAGTTTGAACACTGAAGCTTTCTTT. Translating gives CASSLDRISLNTEAFF.

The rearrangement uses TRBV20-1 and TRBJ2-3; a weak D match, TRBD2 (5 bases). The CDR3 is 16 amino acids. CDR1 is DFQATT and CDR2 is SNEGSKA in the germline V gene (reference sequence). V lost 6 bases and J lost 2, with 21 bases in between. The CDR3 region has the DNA TGCAGTGCCCCACGTCACGGAGCGGTATTCACAGATACGCAGTATTTT. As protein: CSAPRHGAVFTDTQYF.

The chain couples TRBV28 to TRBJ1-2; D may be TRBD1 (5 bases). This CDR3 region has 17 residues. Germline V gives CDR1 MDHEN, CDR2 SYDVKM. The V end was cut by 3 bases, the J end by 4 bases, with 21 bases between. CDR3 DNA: TGTGCCAGCAGTTTCCACCTTGAGGGACGGAAGACCTATGGCTACACCTTC. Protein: CASSFHLEGRKTYGYTF.